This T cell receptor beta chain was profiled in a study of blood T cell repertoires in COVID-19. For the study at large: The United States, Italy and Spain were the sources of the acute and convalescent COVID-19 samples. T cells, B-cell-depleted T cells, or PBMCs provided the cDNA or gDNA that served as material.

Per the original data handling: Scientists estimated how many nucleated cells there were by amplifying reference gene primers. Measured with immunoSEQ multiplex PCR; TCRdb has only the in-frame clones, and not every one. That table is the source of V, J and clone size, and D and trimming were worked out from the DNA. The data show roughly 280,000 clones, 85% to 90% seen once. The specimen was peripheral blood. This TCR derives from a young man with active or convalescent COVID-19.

The CDR3 coding sequence is TGTGCCAGCAGCTTACTTCGACAGGGAGGATCCTACGAGCAGTACTTC. Translation: CASSLLRQGGSYEQYF. The chain couples TRBV11-2 to TRBJ2-7; D possibly corresponds to TRBD1 (7 bases). Germline loops: CDR1 SGHAT, CDR2 FQNNGV. V was cut by 2 bases and J by 1 base, with 15 bases left in between. This CDR3 comprises 16 residues.